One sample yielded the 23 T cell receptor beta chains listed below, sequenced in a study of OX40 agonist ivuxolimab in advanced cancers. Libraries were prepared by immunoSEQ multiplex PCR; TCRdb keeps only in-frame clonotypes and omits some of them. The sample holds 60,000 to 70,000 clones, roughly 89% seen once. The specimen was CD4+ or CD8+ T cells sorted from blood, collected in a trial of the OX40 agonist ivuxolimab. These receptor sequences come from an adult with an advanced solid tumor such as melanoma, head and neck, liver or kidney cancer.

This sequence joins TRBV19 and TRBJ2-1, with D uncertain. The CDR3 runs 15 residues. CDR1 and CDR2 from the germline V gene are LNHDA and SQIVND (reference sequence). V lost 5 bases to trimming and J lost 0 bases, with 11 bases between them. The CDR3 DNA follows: TGTGCCAGTAGTCCCTTCCCAAGCTCCTACAATGAGCAGTTCTTC. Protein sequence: CASSPFPSSYNEQFF.

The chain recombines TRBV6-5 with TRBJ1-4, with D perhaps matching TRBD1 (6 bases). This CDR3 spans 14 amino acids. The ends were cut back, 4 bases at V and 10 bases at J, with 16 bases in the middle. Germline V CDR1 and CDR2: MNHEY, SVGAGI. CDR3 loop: CASSWRTDGGKLFF. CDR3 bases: TGTGCCAGCAGTTGGAGGACAGACGGTGGAAAACTGTTTTTT.

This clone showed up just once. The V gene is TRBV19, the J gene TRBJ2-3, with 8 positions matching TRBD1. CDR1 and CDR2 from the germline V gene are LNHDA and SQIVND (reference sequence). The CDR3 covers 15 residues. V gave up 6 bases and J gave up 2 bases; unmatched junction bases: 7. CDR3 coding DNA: TGTGCCAGTAGCCGCGGACAGGGCCTCACAGATACGCAGTATTTT. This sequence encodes CASSRGQGLTDTQYF.

This chain's CDR3 is CASSIQPPTGSLSYEQYF. The CDR3 DNA is TGTGCCAGTAGTATACAACCGCCCACCGGGAGCCTATCCTACGAGCAGTACTTC. The chain recombines TRBV19 with TRBJ2-7, with TRBD2 as a possible D gene (6 bases). V dropped 2 bases and J dropped 1 base, with 21 bases sitting between them. The CDR3 is 18 amino acids. CDR1 is LNHDA, CDR2 SQIVND, per germline (reference sequence). The full variable domain, completed using reference TRBV19 and TRBJ2-7, is DGGITQSPKYLFRKEGQNVTLSCEQNLNHDAMYWYRQDPGQGLRLIYYSQIVNDFQKGDIAEGYSVSREKKESFPLTVTSAQKNPTAFYLCASSIQPPTGSLSYEQYFGPGTRLTVT.

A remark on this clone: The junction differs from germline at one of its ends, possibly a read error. The CDR3 DNA sequence: TGTGCCAGCAGTTTAGACAGGGAAAATGAGCAGTTCTTC. It encodes CASSLDRENEQFF. V is TRBV11-2 and J is TRBJ2-1; 7 bases are a match to TRBD1. The CDR3 runs to 13 residues. The germline V gene has CDR1 SGHAT and CDR2 FQNNGV.

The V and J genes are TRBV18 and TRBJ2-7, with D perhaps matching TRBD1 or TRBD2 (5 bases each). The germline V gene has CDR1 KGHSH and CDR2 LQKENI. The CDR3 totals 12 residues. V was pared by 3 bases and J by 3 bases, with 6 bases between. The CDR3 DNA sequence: TGTGCCAGCTCACCGGGGGTCTACGAGCAGTACTTC. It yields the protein CASSPGVYEQYF.

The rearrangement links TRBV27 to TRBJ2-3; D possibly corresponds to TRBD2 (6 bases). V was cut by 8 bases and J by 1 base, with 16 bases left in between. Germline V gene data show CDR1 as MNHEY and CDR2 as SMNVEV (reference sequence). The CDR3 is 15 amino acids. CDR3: CASAYRDSRTDTQYF. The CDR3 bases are TGTGCCAGCGCATACCGGGACTCGCGCACAGATACGCAGTATTTT.

This CDR3 reads CASSFLRTATYEQYF. CDR3 DNA: TGTGCCAGCAGTTTTTTACGGACAGCGACGTACGAGCAGTACTTC. The chain has TRBV27 and TRBJ2-7, with a possible D match to TRBD1 (6 bases). The CDR3 covers 15 residues. The V gene's germline CDR1 is MNHEY and CDR2 SMNVEV (reference sequence). V dropped 3 bases and J dropped 4 bases, with 16 bases sitting between them.

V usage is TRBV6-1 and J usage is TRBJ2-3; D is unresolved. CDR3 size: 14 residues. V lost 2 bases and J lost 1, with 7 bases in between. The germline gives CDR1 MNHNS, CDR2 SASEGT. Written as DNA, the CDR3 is TGTGCCAGCAGTGAATGGTGGGGCACAGATACGCAGTATTTT. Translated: CASSEWWGTDTQYF.

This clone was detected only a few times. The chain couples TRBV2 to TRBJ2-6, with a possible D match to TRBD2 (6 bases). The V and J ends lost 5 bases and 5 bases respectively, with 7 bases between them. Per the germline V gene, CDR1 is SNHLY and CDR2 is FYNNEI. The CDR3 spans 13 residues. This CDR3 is CASSRGWANVLTF. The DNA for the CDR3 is TGTGCCAGCAGTCGGGGGTGGGCCAACGTCCTGACTTTC.

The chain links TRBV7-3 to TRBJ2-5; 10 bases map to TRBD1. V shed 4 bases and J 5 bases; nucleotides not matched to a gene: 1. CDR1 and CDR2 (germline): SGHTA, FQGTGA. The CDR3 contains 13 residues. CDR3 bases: TGTGCCAGCAGCTGGACAGGGGGGGAGACCCAGTACTTC. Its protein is CASSWTGGETQYF.

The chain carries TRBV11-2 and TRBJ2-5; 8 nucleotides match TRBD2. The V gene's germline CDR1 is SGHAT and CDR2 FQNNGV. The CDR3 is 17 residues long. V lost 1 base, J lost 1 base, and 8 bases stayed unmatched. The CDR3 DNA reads TGTGCCAGCAGCTTAGCGTTGGCGGGGGGCACCCAAGAGACCCAGTACTTC. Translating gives CASSLALAGGTQETQYF.

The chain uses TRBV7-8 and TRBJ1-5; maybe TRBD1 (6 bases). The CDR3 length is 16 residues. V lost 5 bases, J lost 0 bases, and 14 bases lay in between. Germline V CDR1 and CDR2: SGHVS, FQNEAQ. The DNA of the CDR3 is TGTGCCAGCAGCCCTGGGACAACTTATAGCAATCAGCCCCAGCATTTT. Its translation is CASSPGTTYSNQPQHF. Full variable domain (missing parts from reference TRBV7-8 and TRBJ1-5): GAGVSQSPRYKVAKRGQDVALRCDPISGHVSLFWYQQALGQGPEFLTYFQNEAQLDKSGLPSDRFFAERPEGSVSTLKIQRTQQEDSAVYLCASSPGTTYSNQPQHFGDGTRLSIL.

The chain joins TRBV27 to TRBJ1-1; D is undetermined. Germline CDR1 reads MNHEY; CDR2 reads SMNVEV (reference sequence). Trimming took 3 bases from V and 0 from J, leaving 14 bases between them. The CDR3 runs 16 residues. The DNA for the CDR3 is TGTGCCAGCAGTTTTCGATTTTCGGTGGTGAACACTGAAGCTTTCTTT. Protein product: CASSFRFSVVNTEAFF.

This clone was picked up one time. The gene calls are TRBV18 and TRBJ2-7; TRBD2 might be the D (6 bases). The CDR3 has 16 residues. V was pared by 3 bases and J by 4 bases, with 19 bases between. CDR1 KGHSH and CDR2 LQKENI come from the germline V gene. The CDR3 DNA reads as TGTGCCAGCTCACCCCCCAAGGGAGCGGGCCCGTACGAGCAGTACTTC. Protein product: CASSPPKGAGPYEQYF. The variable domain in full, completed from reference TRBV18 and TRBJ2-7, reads NAGVMQNPRHLVRRRGQEARLRCSPMKGHSHVYWYRQLPEEGLKFMVYLQKENIIDESGMPKERFSAEFPKEGPSILRIQQVVRGDSAAYFCASSPPKGAGPYEQYFGPGTRLTVT.

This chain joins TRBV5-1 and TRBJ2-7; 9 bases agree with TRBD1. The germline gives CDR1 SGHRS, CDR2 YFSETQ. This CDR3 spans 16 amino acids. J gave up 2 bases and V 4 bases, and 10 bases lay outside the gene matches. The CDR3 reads CASSGITGGVPYEQYF. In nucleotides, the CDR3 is TGCGCCAGCAGCGGTATCACAGGGGGCGTTCCCTACGAGCAGTACTTC. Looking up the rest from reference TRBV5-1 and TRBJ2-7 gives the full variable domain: KAGVTQTPRYLIKTRGQQVTLSCSPISGHRSVSWYQQTPGQGLQFLFEYFSETQRNKGNFPGRFSGRQFSNSRSEMNVSTLELGDSALYLCASSGITGGVPYEQYFGPGTRLTVT.

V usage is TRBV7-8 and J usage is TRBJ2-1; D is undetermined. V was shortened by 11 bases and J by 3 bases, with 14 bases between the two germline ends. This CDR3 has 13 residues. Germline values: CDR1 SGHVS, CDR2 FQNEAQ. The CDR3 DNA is TGTGCCCAATCTCCGGTCATCTACAATGAGCAGTTCTTC. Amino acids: CAQSPVIYNEQFF.

CDR3 bases: TGCGCCAGCAGCTTGTTGACAGGGGCTATCTACAATGAGCAGTTCTTC. Protein product: CASSLLTGAIYNEQFF. The chain carries TRBV5-1 and TRBJ2-1, with 8 bases matching TRBD1. Per the germline V gene, CDR1 is SGHRS and CDR2 is YFSETQ. The V gene end was trimmed by 1 base and the J gene end by 3 bases; junction bases not matched to a gene: 6. The CDR3 is 16 residues long.

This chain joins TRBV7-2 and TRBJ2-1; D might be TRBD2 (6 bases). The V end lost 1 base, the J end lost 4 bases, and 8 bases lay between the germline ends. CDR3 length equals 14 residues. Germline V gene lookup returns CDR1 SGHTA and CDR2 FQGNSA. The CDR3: CASSLGEVYNEQFF. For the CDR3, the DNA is TGTGCCAGCAGCTTAGGGGAGGTGTACAATGAGCAGTTCTTC.

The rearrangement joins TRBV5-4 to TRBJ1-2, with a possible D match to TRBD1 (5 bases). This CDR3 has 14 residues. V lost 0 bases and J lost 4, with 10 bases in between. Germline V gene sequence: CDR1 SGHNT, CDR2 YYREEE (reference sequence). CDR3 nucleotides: TGTGCCAGCAGCTTGGCAGGGTCGGGCTATGGCTACACCTTC. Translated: CASSLAGSGYGYTF.

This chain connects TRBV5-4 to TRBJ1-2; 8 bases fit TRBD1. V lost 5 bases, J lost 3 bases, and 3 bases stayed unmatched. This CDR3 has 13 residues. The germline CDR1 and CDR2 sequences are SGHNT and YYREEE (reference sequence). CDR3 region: CASRRTGYYGYTF. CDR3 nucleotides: TGTGCCAGCAGACGGACAGGGTACTATGGCTACACCTTC.

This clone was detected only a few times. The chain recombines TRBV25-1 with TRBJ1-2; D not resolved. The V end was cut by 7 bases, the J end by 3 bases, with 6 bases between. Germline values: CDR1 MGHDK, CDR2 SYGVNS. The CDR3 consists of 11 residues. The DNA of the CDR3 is TGTGCCAGCACCGATTACTATGGCTACACCTTC. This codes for CASTDYYGYTF.

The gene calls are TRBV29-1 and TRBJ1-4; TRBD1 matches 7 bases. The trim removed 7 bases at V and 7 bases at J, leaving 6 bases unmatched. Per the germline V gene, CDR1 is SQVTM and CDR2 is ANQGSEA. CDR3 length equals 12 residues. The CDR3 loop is CSAFGDSEKLFF. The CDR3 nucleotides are TGCAGCGCGTTTGGGGACAGTGAAAAACTGTTTTTT.